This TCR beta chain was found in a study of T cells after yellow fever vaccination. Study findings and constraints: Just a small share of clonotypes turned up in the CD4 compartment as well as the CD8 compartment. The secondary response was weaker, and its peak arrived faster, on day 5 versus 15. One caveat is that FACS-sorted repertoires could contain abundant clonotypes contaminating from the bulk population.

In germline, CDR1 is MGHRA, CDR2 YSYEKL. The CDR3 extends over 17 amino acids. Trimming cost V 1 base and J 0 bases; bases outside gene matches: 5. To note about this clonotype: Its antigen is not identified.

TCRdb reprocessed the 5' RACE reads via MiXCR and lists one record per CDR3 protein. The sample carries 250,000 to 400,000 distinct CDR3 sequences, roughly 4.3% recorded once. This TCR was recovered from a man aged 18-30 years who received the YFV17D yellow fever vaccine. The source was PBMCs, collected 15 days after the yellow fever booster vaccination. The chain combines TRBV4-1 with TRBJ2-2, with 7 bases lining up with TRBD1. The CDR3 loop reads CASSQAPGTANTGELFF. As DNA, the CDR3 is TGCGCCAGCAGCCAAGCCCCCGGGACAGCGAACACCGGGGAGCTGTTTTTT.